The TCR beta chain described here comes from a study of T cell clonotyping in hematopoietic cell transplantation. The table came from immunoSEQ multiplex PCR; TCRdb's copy has only in-frame clones and leaves some out. The sample contains about 45,000 clones, 94% of which appear only once. In the case of this clone: The antigen remains unidentified.

Per the germline V gene, CDR1 is MNHEY and CDR2 is SVGAGI. V was shortened by 0 bases and J by 4 bases, with 9 bases between the two germline ends. This CDR3 has 14 amino acids. Regarding the study as a whole: Few recipient clonotypes overlapped donors; over 95% were de novo at given depth. Pathologically expanded recipient clonotypes increased progressively from day 30 to day 180 as diversity fell. Graft donor and pretransplant recipient Inverse Simpson Index values predicted broader posttransplant TCR diversity.

This clonotype originated in a woman between 45 and 60 years old in good health. Some clones in this sample may be carry-over from other donors' samples. Sequencing was carried out using peripheral blood mononuclear cells. The chain joins TRBV6-5 to TRBJ1-1; tentative D call: TRBD1 (5 bases). CDR3 in DNA: TGTGCCAGCAGTTACTCGACGGGGGTCACTGAAGCTTTCTTT. Translating it yields CASSYSTGVTEAFF.